These 17 T cell receptor beta chains originate from one sample sequenced in a study of Graves' ophthalmopathy and Graves' hyperthyroidism. From RNA, the CDR3 regions of TCR beta chains were amplified and sequenced. HTBI-primed first-round RT-PCR preceded second-round multiplex PCR. TCRdb reprocessed the multiplex PCR reads with MiXCR, giving one entry per CDR3 protein. This table holds about 16,000 distinct CDR3 sequences, about half found once. Sequencing was carried out using peripheral blood. The receptors originated from a woman in her thirties or forties with stable Graves' hyperthyroidism.

The CDR3 sequence: CASIGYTF. The DNA for the CDR3 is TGTGCCAGTATAGGCTACACCTTC. The chain employs TRBV19 and TRBJ1-2; D not resolved. The CDR3 is made up of 8 amino acids. CDR1 and CDR2 (germline): LNHDA, SQIVND (reference sequence). The V end was cut by 7 bases, the J end by 8 bases, with 2 bases between. Using reference TRBV19 and TRBJ1-2 for the parts outside the CDR3, the full variable domain is DGGITQSPKYLFRKEGQNVTLSCEQNLNHDAMYWYRQDPGQGLRLIYYSQIVNDFQKGDIAEGYSVSREKKESFPLTVTSAQKNPTAFYLCASIGYTFGSGTRLTVV.

This clonotype was observed many times. The V gene is TRBV6-5, the J gene TRBJ2-3, with D perhaps matching TRBD1 (6 bases). Per the germline V gene, CDR1 is MNHEY and CDR2 is SVGAGI. The CDR3 runs to 12 residues. Trimming removed 7 bases from V and 4 bases from J, with 9 bases in between. CDR3 coding DNA: TGTGCCAGCACCTCAGGGGCAGATACGCAGTATTTT. This encodes CASTSGADTQYF.

To note about this clonotype: Being one base from a much bigger clone, this may be a read error. V is TRBV6-2 or TRBV6-3 and J is TRBJ2-7; 7 bases fit TRBD2. The CDR3 extends over 13 amino acids. Per germline, CDR1 MNHEY and CDR2 SVGEGT. V dropped 7 bases and J dropped 4; count of bases not matched to a gene: 7. DNA for the CDR3: TGTGCCAGCACTAGCGGCAGTCCATACGAGCAGTACTTC. Protein: CASTSGSPYEQYF.

J is TRBJ1-1 and V is TRBV13; 7 bases map to TRBD1. V trimming: 5 bases; J trimming: 2 bases; junction bases outside the gene matches: 17. The CDR3 has 18 amino acids. Germline values: CDR1 PRHDT, CDR2 FYEKMQ (reference sequence). The CDR3 DNA reads as TGTGCCAGCAGCCTAAGACAAATATCACAGGGGATTAACACTGAAGCTTTCTTT. It is translated as CASSLRQISQGINTEAFF.

Ten or more counts support this clonotype. The rearrangement links TRBV19 to TRBJ1-3, with a tentative D call TRBD1 (6 bases). The V and J ends lost 7 bases and 0 bases respectively, with 10 bases between them. The CDR3 runs 14 residues. CDR1 LNHDA and CDR2 SQIVND come from the germline V gene (reference sequence). The CDR3 region is CASKGGYSGNTIYF. CDR3 DNA: TGTGCCAGTAAGGGGGGATACTCTGGAAACACCATATATTTT.

This clonotype was found many times. This chain links TRBV3-1 with TRBJ2-5; D not certain. Germline CDR1 reads LGHDT; CDR2 reads YNNKEL (reference sequence). The CDR3 runs to 10 residues. Trimming removed 0 bases at V and 7 bases at J, with 0 bases between. CDR3 region: CASSQETQYF. DNA for the CDR3: TGTGCCAGCAGCCAAGAGACCCAGTACTTC.

Ten or more counts support this clonotype. V usage is TRBV6-6 and J usage is TRBJ1-5, with a tentative D call TRBD1 (6 bases). V lost 3 bases, J lost 5 bases, and 11 bases lay in between. Germline lookup yields CDR1 MNHNY and CDR2 SVGAGI (reference sequence). The CDR3 length is 14 residues. This chain's CDR3 is CASSYTGIYQPQHF. The CDR3 DNA sequence: TGTGCCAGCAGTTATACAGGGATCTATCAGCCCCAGCATTTT.

This clonotype was counted many times. The chain carries TRBV12-3 or TRBV12-4 and TRBJ2-7; 7 bases agree with TRBD1. Germline trimming cut 4 bases from V and 3 bases from J; bases unmatched to any gene: 6. This CDR3 comprises 14 residues. CDR3 amino acids: CASSSTGARYEQYF. CDR3 nucleotide sequence: TGTGCCAGCAGTTCTACAGGGGCGCGCTACGAGCAGTACTTC.

By sample fraction, this clonotype is medium-sized (0.01 to 0.1%). The V gene is TRBV14, the J gene TRBJ2-5; tentatively, D is TRBD1 or TRBD2 (6 bases each). Per germline, CDR1 SGHDN and CDR2 FVKESK. V was cut by 4 bases and J by 4 bases, with 13 bases left in between. CDR3 size: 14 residues. This CDR3 reads CASSPLQGGETQYF. In DNA form, the CDR3 reads TGTGCCAGCAGCCCACTACAGGGAGGAGAGACCCAGTACTTC.

This clonotype was counted ten times or more. The rearrangement joins TRBV20-1 to TRBJ1-1; no firm D call. Germline CDR1 is DFQATT and CDR2 is SNEGSKA (reference sequence). The CDR3 is made up of 12 amino acids. V was pared by 1 base and J by 2 bases, with 5 bases between. CDR3 DNA: TGCAGTGCTAGAGGCGGCAACACTGAAGCTTTCTTT. Translating it yields CSARGGNTEAFF.

The chain is built from TRBV20-1 and TRBJ2-3, with a tentative D call TRBD1 (7 bases). Trimming pared 3 bases from V and 4 bases from J, leaving 11 bases between. The CDR3 loop spans 13 amino acids. The germline CDR1 and CDR2 sequences are DFQATT and SNEGSKA (reference sequence). In nucleotides, the CDR3 is TGCAGTGCTAGTGGAGGGGGCCCAGATACGCAGTATTTT. It translates to CSASGGGPDTQYF.

As to this clonotype: No conserved phenylalanine or tryptophan is present at the end of the CDR3, so a read error is the likely explanation. This chain uses TRBV5-1 with TRBJ1-2; D perhaps matches TRBD1 (5 bases). The CDR3 loop spans 14 amino acids. Germline V gene data show CDR1 as SGHRS and CDR2 as YFSETQ. V was pared by 4 bases and J by 1 base, with 11 bases between. CDR3 in amino acids: CASSPGGGNYGYTL. The CDR3 DNA sequence: TGCGCCAGCAGCCCCGGTGGGGGTAACTATGGCTACACCCTC.

This clonotype has only a few counts. This chain joins TRBV25-1 and TRBJ2-1, with 7 bases lining up with TRBD2. Per germline, CDR1 MGHDK and CDR2 SYGVNS. J gave up 5 bases and V 8 bases, and 12 bases lay outside the gene matches. The CDR3 is 15 residues long. CDR3 DNA: TGTGCCAGCTCACGTTATCGGGAGGTGAACAATGAGCAGTTCTTC. Encoded protein: CASSRYREVNNEQFF. Based on the CDR3 plus reference TRBV25-1 and TRBJ2-1, the full variable domain is EADIYQTPRYLVIGTGKKITLECSQTMGHDKMYWYQQDPGMELHLIHYSYGVNSTEKGDLSSESTVSRIRTEHFPLTLESARPSHTSQYLCASSRYREVNNEQFFGPGTRLTVL.

The table lists this clonotype with a count of one. The gene calls are TRBV20-1 and TRBJ2-7; 9 bases agree with TRBD1. The CDR3 is 16 amino acids. The germline V gene encodes CDR1 DFQATT and CDR2 SNEGSKA (reference sequence). Trimming removed 6 bases from V and 3 bases from J; junction bases left unmatched: 15. The CDR3 loop is CSAPRTGEDLDYEQYF. The CDR3 coding sequence is TGCAGTGCACCAAGGACAGGGGAAGACTTGGACTACGAGCAGTACTTC.

In this sample, this clonotype turned up many times. The chain couples TRBV20-1 to TRBJ2-1; 10 bases agree with TRBD2. After removal of 1 base from V and 5 bases from J, the junction contained 8 bases not matched to a gene. This CDR3 is built from 16 residues. CDR1 DFQATT and CDR2 SNEGSKA come from the germline V gene (reference sequence). CDR3 DNA: TGCAGTGCTAGAGGGCCGTTAGCGGGAGGCCACAATGAGCAGTTCTTC. This encodes CSARGPLAGGHNEQFF.

This clonotype occurred many times. J is TRBJ2-2 and V is TRBV14; TRBD1 matches at 9 bases. V was clipped by 8 bases and J by 6 bases; unmatched bases: 4. Germline loops: CDR1 SGHDN, CDR2 FVKESK. The CDR3 contains 13 residues. The CDR3 loop is CASGTGISGELFF. The CDR3 DNA follows: TGTGCCAGCGGGACAGGGATTTCCGGGGAGCTGTTTTTT.

This clonotype was seen more than once but under ten times. The chain links TRBV6-4 to TRBJ2-1; unclear D gene. The germline gives CDR1 MRHNA, CDR2 SNTAGT. The CDR3 runs to 16 residues. V was shortened by 0 bases and J by 1 base, with 10 bases between the two germline ends. CDR3 sequence reads: CASSDSSSSSYNEQFF. The CDR3 nucleotides are TGTGCCAGCAGTGACTCGTCCTCTTCATCCTACAATGAGCAGTTCTTC.